The rows below give T cell receptor beta chains drawn from one sample of a study of blood T cell repertoires in COVID-19. Produced via immunoSEQ multiplex PCR; TCRdb's table is partial and in-frame only. The profile shows under 95,000 clones, 70% to 80% of them singletons. Material for sequencing was peripheral blood. The receptors come from a man aged 45 to 65 with active or convalescent COVID-19. The CDR3 runs from the conserved cysteine through the conserved F or W. Fields, in order: J gene, V gene, clone size, D gene, CDR3 DNA, CDR3 protein. A D gene is named only where the DNA matches it firmly. Part of the rows lack a size; the others show once, few, many or a class for expanded clones.

>TRBJ2-2|TRBV4-3|NA|TRBD2
TGCGCCAGCAGCCAAGGCACGAAAACTAGCGGGGGGTGGGACACCGGGGAGCTGTTTTTT
CASSQGTKTSGGWDTGELFF
>TRBJ2-5|TRBV5-8|NA|NA
TGTGCCAGCAGCTTGGCTGGAGGGGAGACCCAGTACTTC
CASSLAGGETQYF
>TRBJ1-1|TRBV7-8|few|TRBD1
TGTGCCAGCAGCTTAGCACAGGGGAGCACTGAAGCTTTCTTT
CASSLAQGSTEAFF
>TRBJ1-1|TRBV7-9|NA|NA
TGTGCCAGCAGCCCCCCGACAGGACGTGAAGCTTTCTTT
CASSPPTGREAFF
>TRBJ1-2|TRBV7-9|many|NA
TGTGCCAGCAGCTTGGACAGCTATAACTATGGCTACACCTTC
CASSLDSYNYGYTF
>TRBJ1-4|TRBV28|NA|NA
TGTGCCAGCAGCTCTGCGGGGGGCCGTATTGAAAAACTGTTTTTT
CASSSAGGRIEKLFF
>TRBJ1-4|TRBV9|NA|NA
TGTGCCAGCAGCCCGGGGCTGGGGGGGGAAAAACTGTTTTTT
CASSPGLGGEKLFF
>TRBJ2-1|TRBV19|NA|TRBD1
TGTGCCAGTAATCTCCCGGGACAGGGCGGCGGTGAGCAGTTCTTC
CASNLPGQGGGEQFF
>TRBJ2-3|TRBV9|NA|NA
TGTGCCAGCAGCGTAGAGGGGTTAACTAGCACAGATACGCAGTATTTT
CASSVEGLTSTDTQYF
>TRBJ2-7|TRBV6-5|NA|NA
TGTGCCAGCAGCGCCCTCGGGGTCCTCTCCTACGAGCAGTACTTC
CASSALGVLSYEQYF